This T cell receptor beta chain is drawn from a study of shared clonotypes between healthy human individuals. Study details: CD4 naive and memory got three plates each, CD8 naive two, CD8 memory one.

Germline CDR1 LNHDA, CDR2 SQIVND (reference sequence). There are 13 residues in the CDR3. The germline V and J ends were trimmed by 3 bases and 0 bases, with 5 bases remaining between them. Generated by immunoSEQ multiplex PCR, the TCRdb table keeps only in-frame clones and is missing some. Found here are roughly 1 million clones, around 76% of them singletons; the top ten hold 1.4% to 1.5%. All the donors were Caucasian adults who lived in Nashville, Tennessee. J is TRBJ2-5 and V is TRBV19; no firm D call. What was sequenced was memory CD4+ T cells sorted from blood. Regarding subset: CD45RA-negative fraction. This clonotype was obtained from a man aged 18 to 30 in good health. As DNA, the CDR3 is TGTGCCAGTAGTATCTCTTACCAAGAGACCCAGTACTTC. Translated: CASSISYQETQYF.